The sequence of this T cell receptor beta chain was determined in a study of low-dose radiotherapy and immunotherapy resistance in tumors. The germline CDR1 and CDR2 sequences are SGHAT and FQNNGV. The CDR3 contains 13 residues. Trimming cost V 0 bases and J 1 base, with 3 bases left between them. Low-dose radiotherapy and low-dose cyclophosphamide, together with aspirin, ipilimumab and nivolumab, were given to donors. Each eligible patient had an advanced solid tumor, and these tumors lacked tumor-infiltrating lymphocytes. TRAV- and TRBV-specific primers primed first-strand cDNA, covering alpha and beta chains. For amplifying TCRs, the PCR ran for about 22 cycles with Phusion, which was used together with a constant-region primer and the adapter on the V primers. TCRdb reprocessed the reads via MiXCR and lists one record per CDR3 protein. The sample holds approximately 7,300 distinct CDR3 sequences, approximately 80% seen once.

This receptor was identified in a human donor with advanced metastatic prostate, ovarian, gallbladder or colorectal cancer (not recorded which). This table probably holds off-target reads from a library built for another chain. The chain uses TRBV11-2 and TRBJ1-1; D is uncertain. The CDR3: CASSLDGNTEAFF. The CDR3 coding sequence is TGTGCCAGCAGCTTAGATGGGAACACTGAAGCTTTCTTT.